This TCR beta chain stems from a study of T cells in Graves' hyperthyroidism and ophthalmopathy (dated by TCRdb to between 2018 and 2020). About the investigation overall: Peripheral blood samples were taken at the time of initial diagnosis, prior to any treatment. The 100 or so discovery patients were divided at random into training and test sets in a 7:3 ratio. Following sampling, methimazole starting at 30 mg daily was given to hyperthyroidism patients, and high-dose intravenous methylprednisolone was given to ophthalmopathy patients. Prospective prediction of ophthalmopathy was tested in an independent validation cohort of approximately 18 hyperthyroidism patients and some 17 patients who later progressed to ophthalmopathy. In several Graves' hyperthyroidism patients, the study also compared T-cell repertoires from thyroid tissue with T-cell repertoires from blood. The paper describes TCR Vbeta CDR3 sequencing of fewer than 150 peripheral blood samples, made up of under 50 ophthalmopathy patients, more than 70 hyperthyroidism patients and some 17 progressor patients. TCR V-J signatures able to tell the groups apart were searched for in a discovery cohort of some 97 patients, of whom 40 to 45 had Graves' ophthalmopathy and about 55 had stable Graves' hyperthyroidism.

The CDR3 runs 14 amino acids, cysteine and phenylalanine included. Only CDR3 DNA remains: 42 bases, in frame from the first base. Reading the germline V gene gives CDR1 SGDLS and CDR2 YYNGEE. Relative to germline, V is 0 bases shorter and J is 0 bases shorter, with 7 bases between their ends. Findings and caveats that apply to the study as a whole: Sample size was not statistically predetermined, and blinding of investigators to group allocation was not performed. In cross-validation, a model built on a 13 V-J signature told ophthalmopathy apart from stable hyperthyroidism with roughly 87% sensitivity and around 84% specificity, and in testing the same model reached 80%/75%. Blood samples also contained most of the expanded thyroid clonotypes (frequency above 0.001), which suggests that blood repertoires may reflect thyroid immune responses. In validation, the model predicted progression to ophthalmopathy a median of about 6.5 months before onset, with over 55% sensitivity and about 72% specificity.

Stable Graves' hyperthyroidism was defined as no progression to ophthalmopathy during 18 months of follow-up. Hyperthyroidism patients were aged 18 to 65 years and newly diagnosed, with disease duration of less than 2 months. Any patient with an uncontrolled infection, another autoimmune disease, pregnancy or lactation was excluded. Diagnoses were based on clinical symptoms, serum thyroxine and TRAb, thyroid ultrasound and orbital computed tomography. PBMCs were separated from approximately 10 ml of fresh peripheral blood using Ficoll-Paque density gradient centrifugation. Total RNA was extracted using Trizol reagent, and RNA quality was assessed on an Agilent 2100 Bioanalyzer. A word on this clonotype: Its antigen is still unknown. No base qualities exist here, and no much larger clone lies one base off it.

TCR beta CDR3 regions were amplified from RNA transcripts. The TCR CDR3 was subjected to a first round of RT-PCR using the HTBI primer set and the Qiagen OneStep RT-PCR kit. The libraries were constructed in a second round of multiplex PCR and then size-selected and purified. Sequencing of the libraries was done on an Illumina HiSeq2000 using paired-end 100 bp reads. The authors processed their data as follows. SOAPnuke was used to process the raw data, throwing out any read that contained adapters or uncalled bases, had a mean Phred below 15, or lacked an exact constant-primer or identifier match. High-quality paired reads were merged with COPE v1.2.5, and unique nucleotide sequences were defined as clonotypes. Clonotypes were aligned to IMGT TRBV, TRBD and TRBJ reference segments using MiTCR v1.1. Analysis was restricted to V-J combinations with a frequency above 0.0001, which covered roughly 99% of repertoires. A TCS score was defined as the ratio of F50 (clonal expansion) to E x V (chaos), with BLOSUM62-based TCRdist applied between CDR3 peptides within each V-J. Welch's t-statistics and random forest reduced 514 V-J features to around 14, which were used in a naive Bayes classifier (R e1071). Thyroid-blood repertoire similarity was quantified with the Morisita-Horn index. TCRdb reanalyzed the raw reads on its own, using fastp at Q25 for trimming and MiXCR for clone calling, and kept in-frame beta chains. Here each entry gathers all rows of one CDR3 protein and keeps the most common genes and DNA. The V and J calls come from TCRdb's annotation, not from the publication. The table for this sample lists hundreds of thousands of distinct CDR3 sequences; around 39% of them were counted only once. 7.5% to 9.5% of the sample belongs to the ten largest clones.

In this chain, TRBV9 is recombined with TRBJ2-7; no confident D gene assignment can be made. Sequenced input: blood. The source is a man younger than 35 with Graves' hyperthyroidism. The nucleotide sequence reads TGTGCCAGCAGCGTAGGACCGGCCTCCTACGAGCAGTACTTC. The encoded protein is CASSVGPASYEQYF.